The 32 T cell receptor beta chains listed next were all sequenced from one sample in a study of blood T cell repertoires in COVID-19. Repertoires were generated with immunoSEQ multiplex PCR, while TCRdb's copy carries only in-frame clones and drops some. Seen here are about 84,000 clones, 83% observed once, and the top ten hold about 29%. Source material: peripheral blood. Receptor source: a woman at least 80 years old with acute or convalescent COVID-19.

The V call is TRBV30, the J call TRBJ1-5; the D gene is possibly TRBD1 (5 bases). The V and J ends lost 3 bases and 3 bases respectively, with 9 bases between them. The CDR3 sequence is 13 residues long. Germline-derived CDR1 and CDR2 are GTSNPN and SVGIG (reference sequence). CDR3 bases: TGTGCCTGGAGGGGAGGGGTCAATCAGCCCCAGCATTTT. Its translation is CAWRGGVNQPQHF.

This clone was observed a handful of times. The chain couples TRBV6-5 to TRBJ1-5; D not resolved. The V and J ends lost 2 bases and 9 bases respectively, with 11 bases between them. The CDR3 covers 13 residues. In germline, CDR1 is MNHEY, CDR2 SVGAGI. CDR3 amino acids: CASSYDGPGPQHF. In DNA, the CDR3 is TGTGCCAGCAGTTACGACGGCCCAGGGCCCCAGCATTTT.

This rearrangement joins TRBV9 to TRBJ2-3, with 9 bases fitting TRBD2. After removal of 3 bases from V and 3 bases from J, the junction contained 17 bases not matched to a gene. In germline, CDR1 is SGDLS, CDR2 YYNGEE. The CDR3 is made up of 19 amino acids. CDR3 sequence (DNA): TGTGCCAGCAGCGGATCGGAGGCTAGCGGGATCCAGGGGACAGATACGCAGTATTTT. It specifies CASSGSEASGIQGTDTQYF.

The chain has TRBV5-5 and TRBJ1-2; 7 positions agree with TRBD1. The trim removed 0 bases at V and 5 bases at J, leaving 10 bases unmatched. The germline gives CDR1 SGHKS, CDR2 YYEKEE (reference sequence). The CDR3 covers 16 residues. The CDR3 nucleotides are TGTGCCAGCAGCTTGGCCCAGGGGGTTGAGTCGTATGGCTACACCTTC. It translates to CASSLAQGVESYGYTF.

V and J are TRBV21-1 and TRBJ2-7; TRBD1, as called in the table, went unchecked against the DNA. TRBV21-1 is marked as a pseudogene. The CDR3 contains 15 residues. The DNA for the CDR3 is TGTGCCAGCAGCAAAGCGCAGCAGGGGGTCTACGAGCAGTACTTC. Translation: CASSKAQQGVYEQYF.

The CDR3 nucleotides read TGTGCCAGCAGGGGACAGGGGAACACTGAAGCTTTCTTT. Protein sequence: CASRGQGNTEAFF. The chain couples TRBV2 to TRBJ1-1, with 9 bases that match TRBD1. CDR3 length: 13 amino acids. J gave up 1 base and V 6 bases, and 0 bases lay outside the gene matches. Germline CDR1 and CDR2: SNHLY and FYNNEI.

As to this clone: At the DNA level, this CDR3 is encoded by other sequences in the same sample as well. In nucleotides, the CDR3 is TGTGCCAGCAGTTTATGGGGACAGGGATCCTACGAGCAGTACTTC. Translating gives CASSLWGQGSYEQYF. The J gene is TRBJ2-7, the V gene TRBV27, with 9 positions matching TRBD1. Germline lookup yields CDR1 MNHEY and CDR2 SMNVEV (reference sequence). This CDR3 comprises 15 residues. V gave up 1 base and J gave up 1 base; unmatched junction bases: 2.

The chain combines TRBV10-2 with TRBJ2-7, with 8 nucleotides matching TRBD1. Trimming at V came to 0 bases and at J to 3 bases, leaving 1 base not matched to a gene. This CDR3 contains 14 residues. Germline CDR1 reads WSHSY; CDR2 reads SAAADI. The CDR3 bases are TGCGCCAGCAGTGAGTCGGACAGGGACTACGAGCAGTACTTC. This translates into CASSESDRDYEQYF.

This sequence joins TRBV7-2 and TRBJ2-5, with TRBD2 identical over 8 bases. Germline CDR1 and CDR2: SGHTA and FQGNSA. The CDR3 totals 17 residues. J lost 3 bases, V lost 5 bases, and 14 bases had no gene match. The CDR3 spells CASSVRRSGGLEETQYF. CDR3 DNA sequence: TGTGCCAGCAGCGTAAGGCGGTCGGGAGGGCTGGAAGAGACCCAGTACTTC.

The J gene is TRBJ2-1, the V gene TRBV18, with D possibly being TRBD2 (5 bases). The CDR3 loop spans 16 amino acids. Germline CDR1 is KGHSH and CDR2 is LQKENI. Trimming removed 3 bases from V and 2 bases from J, with 14 bases in between. The CDR3 DNA sequence: TGTGCCAGCTCACCCCCGAGCGGTACCACCTACAATGAGCAGTTCTTC. It specifies CASSPPSGTTYNEQFF.

This clone appeared a single time. The V call is TRBV25-1, the J call TRBJ2-5, with 9 bases lining up with TRBD2. V trimming: 3 bases; J trimming: 4 bases; junction bases outside the gene matches: 9. Germline CDR1 is MGHDK and CDR2 is SYGVNS. CDR3 size: 16 residues. The CDR3 nucleotides are TGTGCCAGCAGTGAGGGACTAGCCCTAGGAGGAGAGACCCAGTACTTC. Protein product: CASSEGLALGGETQYF.

This clone occurred a few times. The rearrangement uses TRBV28 and TRBJ1-5; 7 nucleotides match TRBD1. The germline CDR1 and CDR2 sequences are MDHEN and SYDVKM. Losses at the gene ends were 5 bases for V and 7 bases for J; bases not matched to a gene: 2. The CDR3 consists of 12 residues. The CDR3 DNA follows: TGTGCCAGCAGTAGGGGGCAACAGCCCCAGCATTTT. This gives the protein CASSRGQQPQHF.

The chain couples TRBV30 to TRBJ1-5; D gene ambiguous. Germline V gene sequence: CDR1 GTSNPN, CDR2 SVGIG (reference sequence). The CDR3 spans 12 residues. V was shortened by 3 bases and J by 9 bases, with 12 bases between the two germline ends. CDR3 protein: CAWSPVGGPQHF. The DNA of the CDR3 is TGTGCCTGGAGCCCCGTGGGAGGGCCCCAGCATTTT.

The genes are TRBV15 and TRBJ1-1; the match to TRBD1 covers 9 bases. From germline, CDR1 is LNHNV and CDR2 YYDKDF (reference sequence). This CDR3 region has 13 residues. Trimming at V came to 5 bases and at J to 11 bases, leaving 9 bases not matched to a gene. CDR3: CATSLDRGRAAFF. CDR3 DNA: TGTGCCACCAGCCTGGACAGGGGAAGGGCCGCTTTCTTT.

Written as DNA, the CDR3 is TGCGCCAGCAGCCACCCTTTACTAGAGCTCACGTACGAGCAGTACTTC. Amino acid sequence: CASSHPLLELTYEQYF. The chain links TRBV10-1 to TRBJ2-7, with D maybe TRBD2 (5 bases). This CDR3 contains 16 residues. Trimming stripped 6 bases from V and 4 bases from J, with 22 bases between. Germline V gene lookup returns CDR1 WNHNN and CDR2 SYGVQD (reference sequence).

This chain connects TRBV6-2 or TRBV6-3 to TRBJ2-5; TRBD2 matches 9 bases. Germline V gene data show CDR1 as MNHEY and CDR2 as SVGEGT. The ends lost 2 bases at V and 3 bases at J; junction bases unmatched: 4. The CDR3 has 15 residues. Here the CDR3 DNA reads TGTGCCAGCAGTTACCCGACTAGCGGAGAAGAGACCCAGTACTTC. Amino acid sequence: CASSYPTSGEETQYF.

The chain couples TRBV19 to TRBJ2-6; tentatively, D is TRBD2 (6 bases). CDR1 is LNHDA, CDR2 SQIVND, per germline (reference sequence). With 5 bases removed from V and 0 bases from J, the gap between germline ends came to 11 bases. This CDR3 is built from 16 residues. The CDR3 coding sequence is TGTGCCAGTAGTCCTTGGACTATCTCTGGGGCCAACGTCCTGACTTTC. Translating gives CASSPWTISGANVLTF.

The chain links TRBV2 to TRBJ2-2; D call uncertain. Trimming stripped 7 bases from V and 7 bases from J, with 10 bases between. In germline, CDR1 is SNHLY, CDR2 FYNNEI. The CDR3 loop spans 12 amino acids. CDR3 nucleotides: TGTGCCAGCATGCTCGGTGGCGGGGAGCTGTTTTTT. Translated, it gives CASMLGGGELFF.

This clone was detected only once. The J gene is TRBJ2-4, the V gene TRBV3-1 (or the pseudogene TRBV3-2); 9 bases are a match to TRBD2. This CDR3 has 15 residues. J lost 8 bases, V lost 1 base, and 6 bases had no gene match. Germline V lookup: CDR1 LGHDT, CDR2 YNNKEL (reference sequence). The CDR3 DNA is TGTGCCAGCAGCCAAGGAGGGACTAGCCGATACATTCAGTACTTC. It encodes CASSQGGTSRYIQYF.

V is TRBV5-1 and J is TRBJ2-5; maybe TRBD1 (6 bases). Trimming removed 4 bases from V and 0 bases from J, with 10 bases in between. This CDR3 has 14 amino acids. Germline values: CDR1 SGHRS, CDR2 YFSETQ. The CDR3 DNA sequence: TGCGCCAGCAGCCAGGACAGTTACCAAGAGACCCAGTACTTC. Amino acid sequence: CASSQDSYQETQYF.

V usage is TRBV14 and J usage is TRBJ1-3; 7 bases map to TRBD1. V lost 4 bases, J lost 1 base, and 7 bases stayed unmatched. Looked up from germline, CDR1 is SGHDN and CDR2 is FVKESK. This CDR3 contains 16 residues. The CDR3 region has the DNA TGTGCCAGCAGCCGACAGGGTATCGGTTCTGGAAACACCATATATTTT. Amino acids: CASSRQGIGSGNTIYF.

The chain couples TRBV7-2 to TRBJ1-1; tentative D call: TRBD1 (5 bases). The CDR3 contains 13 residues. V was trimmed by 5 bases and J by 7 bases, leaving 14 bases between them. Germline V CDR1 and CDR2: SGHTA, FQGNSA. CDR3 sequence: CASSLERQSEAFF. In DNA, the CDR3 is TGTGCCAGCAGCCTAGAGAGACAGAGTGAAGCTTTCTTT.

J is TRBJ1-5 and V is TRBV6-1; 8 positions match TRBD1. J was trimmed by 6 bases and V by 2 bases; bases with no gene match: 6. This CDR3 has 15 amino acids. Germline assignment: CDR1 MNHNS and CDR2 SASEGT. This CDR3 is CASSENRGIIQPQHF. The CDR3 DNA follows: TGTGCCAGCAGTGAAAACAGGGGGATAATTCAGCCCCAGCATTTT.

The chain combines TRBV7-9 with TRBJ1-3; no reliable D call. Trimming took off 3 bases at V and 8 bases at J, with 14 bases between the two ends. CDR3 length: 14 amino acids. CDR1 and CDR2 from the germline V gene are SEHNR and FQNEAQ (reference sequence). CDR3 in amino acids: CASSFYAGDYTIYF. Here the CDR3 DNA reads TGTGCCAGCAGCTTCTACGCCGGGGATTACACCATATATTTT.

This rearrangement joins TRBV11-3 to TRBJ2-7; D gene unclear. The CDR3 is 15 residues long. Germline V gene sequence: CDR1 SGHNT, CDR2 YENEEA. Trimming pared 8 bases from V and 0 bases from J, leaving 17 bases between. The CDR3 here is CASRVGAPSSYEQYF. The CDR3 DNA reads as TGTGCCAGCCGGGTAGGAGCGCCTTCCTCCTACGAGCAGTACTTC.

This clone came up a few times. Other DNA sequences in this sample translate to the same CDR3. The V gene is TRBV30, the J gene TRBJ2-7; D not resolved. V dropped 1 base and J dropped 3 bases, with 4 bases sitting between them. The CDR3 sequence is 11 residues long. Per germline, CDR1 GTSNPN and CDR2 SVGIG (reference sequence). CDR3 sequence reads: CAWSALYEQYF. As DNA, the CDR3 is TGTGCCTGGAGTGCCCTCTACGAGCAGTACTTC.

The genes are TRBV7-2 and TRBJ2-7; D uncertain. Trimming removed 6 bases at V and 3 bases at J, with 12 bases between. The CDR3 is 13 residues long. Germline CDR1 and CDR2: SGHTA and FQGNSA. The CDR3: CASSSPNGYEQYF. The DNA of the CDR3 is TGTGCCAGCAGTTCCCCAAACGGCTACGAGCAGTACTTC.

The chain links TRBV6-5 to TRBJ2-5, with 12 positions matching TRBD2. Germline assignment: CDR1 MNHEY and CDR2 SVGAGI. The CDR3 covers 15 residues. J was trimmed by 5 bases and V by 5 bases; bases with no gene match: 6. CDR3 region: CASSLAGGPSETQYF. As DNA, the CDR3 is TGTGCCAGCAGTCTAGCGGGAGGGCCGTCGGAGACCCAGTACTTC.

This chain connects TRBV7-6 to TRBJ1-1; tentatively, D is TRBD1 (5 bases). The CDR3 loop spans 15 amino acids. The V gene lost 5 bases and the J gene lost 3 bases, with 16 bases spanning the gap. Looked up from germline, CDR1 is SGHVS and CDR2 is FNYEAQ. The CDR3 DNA sequence: TGTGCCAGCAGCAACTTTCAGGGCCTGGACACTGAAGCTTTCTTT. Protein sequence: CASSNFQGLDTEAFF.

V gene TRBV10-1 combines with J gene TRBJ2-2; 10 bases match TRBD1. CDR3 size: 13 residues. Germline V gene sequence: CDR1 WNHNN, CDR2 SYGVQD (reference sequence). V was clipped by 6 bases and J by 6 bases; unmatched bases: 1. The CDR3 sequence: CASRGQGAGELFF. The CDR3 DNA follows: TGCGCCAGCAGAGGACAGGGGGCCGGGGAGCTGTTTTTT.

The genes are TRBV7-2 and TRBJ2-7; possibly TRBD1 for D (5 bases). V dropped 4 bases and J dropped 5 bases, with 18 bases sitting between them. CDR1 and CDR2 (germline): SGHTA, FQGNSA. This CDR3 has 15 amino acids. The CDR3 nucleotides are TGTGCCAGCAGCTCCCCCGAAGGGGCAGATAACGAGCAGTACTTC. The encoded protein is CASSSPEGADNEQYF.

The V and J genes are TRBV13 and TRBJ2-2, with D unresolved. The V end lost 6 bases, the J end lost 3 bases, and 5 bases lay between the germline ends. The germline V gene has CDR1 PRHDT and CDR2 FYEKMQ (reference sequence). The CDR3 has 12 residues. CDR3 in DNA: TGTGCCAGCAGGTCGTACACCGGGGAGCTGTTTTTT. The encoded protein is CASRSYTGELFF.